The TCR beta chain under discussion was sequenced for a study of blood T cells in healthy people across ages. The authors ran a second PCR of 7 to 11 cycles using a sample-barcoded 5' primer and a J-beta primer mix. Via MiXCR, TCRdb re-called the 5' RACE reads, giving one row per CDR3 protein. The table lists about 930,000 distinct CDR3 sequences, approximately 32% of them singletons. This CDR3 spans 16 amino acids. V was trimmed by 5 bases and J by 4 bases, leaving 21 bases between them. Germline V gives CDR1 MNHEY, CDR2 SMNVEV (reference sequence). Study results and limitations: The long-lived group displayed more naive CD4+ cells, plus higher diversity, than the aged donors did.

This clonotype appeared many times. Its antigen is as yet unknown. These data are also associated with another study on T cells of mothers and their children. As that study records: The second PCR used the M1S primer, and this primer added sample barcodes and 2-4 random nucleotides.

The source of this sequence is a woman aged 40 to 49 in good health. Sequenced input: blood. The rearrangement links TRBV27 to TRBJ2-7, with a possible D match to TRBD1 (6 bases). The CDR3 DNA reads TGTGCCAGCAGTCCCGGAGGTCCAGGGGCGCTATACGAGCAGTACTTC. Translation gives CASSPGGPGALYEQYF.